The source of this T cell receptor beta chain is a study of radiotherapy plus CTLA-4 blockade in lung cancer. The CDR3 runs 14 residues. Per the germline V gene, CDR1 is MNHEY and CDR2 is SVGAGI. The table came from immunoSEQ multiplex PCR; TCRdb's copy has only in-frame clones and leaves some out. The repertoire holds roughly 86,000 clones, with less than 90% as singletons. The gene calls are TRBV6-5 and TRBJ2-5, with unresolved D. The J call may be wrong; the DNA end is better matched by TRBJ2-7. Sequenced here: peripheral blood, sampled from a patient treated with radiotherapy plus ipilimumab. The sequence was collected from a human donor with non-small cell lung cancer who had stable disease on radiotherapy plus ipilimumab. The CDR3 DNA reads TGTGCCAGCAATCCTTCTTTCACCCACTACGAGCAGTACTTC. This translates into CASNPSFTHYEQYF.